Shown below are 21 T cell receptor beta chains from a single sample sequenced in a study of lymphopenia after photon versus proton radiotherapy. Sequenced by immunoSEQ multiplex PCR; TCRdb stores in-frame clones only, minus some. The table includes some 30,000 clones, nearly 85% detected once. Sequencing was performed on peripheral blood, taken from a patient treated with proton-based radiotherapy. The receptors come from a woman aged 65 to 85 with pancreatic cancer.

The V gene is TRBV14, the J gene TRBJ1-1; 7 nucleotides agree with TRBD1. From germline, CDR1 is SGHDN and CDR2 FVKESK. V shed 2 bases, J shed 3 bases, and the junction held 0 bases outside the gene matches. The CDR3 runs 13 residues. CDR3 sequence (DNA): TGTGCCAGCAGCCAACAGGGGGACACTGAAGCTTTCTTT. It encodes CASSQQGDTEAFF.

The rearrangement joins TRBV25-1 to TRBJ1-1, with D hard to call. This CDR3 has 13 amino acids. Germline V gene data show CDR1 as MGHDK and CDR2 as SYGVNS. V lost 5 bases and J lost 0, with 7 bases in between. The CDR3 nucleotides read TGTGCCAGCAGTCCGACAATGAACACTGAAGCTTTCTTT. It specifies CASSPTMNTEAFF.

The V gene is TRBV10-3, the J gene TRBJ1-6; a weak D match, TRBD1 (5 bases). V gave up 10 bases and J gave up 10 bases, with 14 bases separating them. CDR1 is ENHRY and CDR2 is SYGVKD in the germline V gene. The CDR3 extends over 12 amino acids. The CDR3, as DNA: TGTGCCAGCTCCGGGACTCTCTCACCCCTCCACTTT. Residues: CASSGTLSPLHF.

This clone was observed a handful of times. The V and J genes are TRBV6-1 and TRBJ2-7, with 10 nucleotides matching TRBD1. CDR3 length equals 16 residues. The germline V gene encodes CDR1 MNHNS and CDR2 SASEGT. Unmatched junction bases numbered 10, after V lost 4 bases and J lost 4 bases. CDR3 in amino acids: CASSGGTGTGAYEQYF. CDR3 nucleotide sequence: TGTGCCAGCAGTGGGGGGACCGGGACAGGGGCGTACGAGCAGTACTTC.

This clone has only one observation. The chain carries TRBV30 and TRBJ2-5; D is undetermined. CDR1 and CDR2 from the germline V gene are GTSNPN and SVGIG (reference sequence). This CDR3 has 11 residues. V was pared by 4 bases and J by 8 bases, with 11 bases between. CDR3 sequence: CAWTAGPTQYF. In DNA form, the CDR3 reads TGTGCCTGGACCGCCGGACCAACCCAGTACTTC.

This chain links TRBV7-9 with TRBJ2-7; D not certain. The germline V gene has CDR1 SEHNR and CDR2 FQNEAQ (reference sequence). The length of the CDR3 is 14 residues. V lost 1 base, J lost 3 bases, and 10 bases lay in between. CDR3 protein: CASSLGTDGYEQYF. The CDR3 DNA reads TGTGCCAGCAGCTTAGGGACGGATGGCTACGAGCAGTACTTC.

The chain links TRBV6-1 to TRBJ2-5, with 7 bases fitting TRBD1. CDR1 is MNHNS and CDR2 is SASEGT in the germline V gene. Trimming removed 4 bases from V and 5 bases from J; junction bases left unmatched: 10. This CDR3 spans 15 amino acids. The CDR3 is CASSAATGSGETQYF. The CDR3, as DNA: TGTGCCAGCAGTGCGGCGACAGGGTCGGGGGAGACCCAGTACTTC.

The chain carries TRBV9 and TRBJ2-5; no firm D call. CDR1 and CDR2 from the germline V gene are SGDLS and YYNGEE. With 2 bases removed from V and 1 base from J, the gap between germline ends came to 6 bases. CDR3 length equals 13 residues. DNA for the CDR3: TGTGCCAGCAGCGTCTACTCCCAAGAGACCCAGTACTTC. Encoded protein: CASSVYSQETQYF.

Only one count was recorded for this clone. CDR3 in DNA: TGCGCCAGCAGCCAAACAGTGTCACGGGGGCCGGGTGAAGCTTTCTTT. As protein: CASSQTVSRGPGEAFF. This sequence joins TRBV4-3 and TRBJ1-1; weak D call: TRBD1 (6 bases). The V and J ends lost 2 bases and 7 bases respectively, with 20 bases between them. The germline gives CDR1 LGHNA, CDR2 YSLEER. The CDR3 runs to 16 residues.

This clone was detected once. The chain employs TRBV19 and TRBJ2-1; 13 bases align to TRBD2. This CDR3 is 16 amino acids long. In germline, CDR1 is LNHDA, CDR2 SQIVND (reference sequence). The CDR3 here is CVSSPWTSGSRDEQFF. The DNA for the CDR3 is TGTGTGTCCTCCCCCTGGACTAGCGGGAGTCGGGATGAGCAGTTCTTC. The full variable domain, in which reference TRBV19 and TRBJ2-1 provide the parts outside the CDR3, is DGGITQSPKYLFRKEGQNVTLSCEQNLNHDAMYWYRQDPGQGLRLIYYSQIVNDFQKGDIAEGYSVSREKKESFPLTVTSAQKNPTAFYLCVSSPWTSGSRDEQFFGPGTRLTVL.

The table lists this clone with a count of one. This chain links TRBV28 with TRBJ2-7; D may correspond to TRBD1 or TRBD2 (6 bases each). Trimming removed 2 bases from V and 2 bases from J, with 16 bases in between. Germline lookup yields CDR1 MDHEN and CDR2 SYDVKM. The CDR3 consists of 16 residues. The CDR3 nucleotides read TGTGCCAGCAGTTTACTTAGCGGACAGAGAACCTACGAGCAGTACTTC. Translated, it gives CASSLLSGQRTYEQYF.

The chain joins TRBV7-3 to TRBJ1-2; possible D gene TRBD1, 5 bases. Trimming stripped 4 bases from V and 5 bases from J, with 26 bases between. Germline V gene data show CDR1 as SGHTA and CDR2 as FQGTGA. This CDR3 has 18 residues. CDR3 coding DNA: TGTGCCAGCAGCTCAAATGGAGGCATGGGACCTGAGGGGTATGGCTACACCTTC. It encodes CASSSNGGMGPEGYGYTF. Combining the CDR3 with reference TRBV7-3 and TRBJ1-2 gives the whole variable domain GAGVSQTPSNKVTEKGKYVELRCDPISGHTALYWYRQSLGQGPEFLIYFQGTGAADDSGLPNDRFFAVRPEGSVSTLKIQRTERGDSAVYLCASSSNGGMGPEGYGYTFGSGTRLTVV.

The CDR3 DNA sequence: TGTGCCAGCAGCGAGGGGACAGGGGCGGGTCAGCCCCAGCATTTT. Translating gives CASSEGTGAGQPQHF. The chain employs TRBV6-1 and TRBJ1-5; 10 bases fit TRBD1. V was clipped by 6 bases and J by 6 bases; unmatched bases: 8. Looked up from germline, CDR1 is MNHNS and CDR2 is SASEGT. The CDR3 loop spans 15 amino acids.

The table lists this clone with a few counts. This rearrangement joins TRBV21-1 to TRBJ2-5; the table's TRBD2 call for D was not verified on the DNA. TRBV21-1 is tagged as a pseudogene. The CDR3 covers 16 residues. CDR3 DNA: TGTGCCACCCCCGGACTAGCGGGAGGCCTCCAAGAGACCCAGTACTTC. It yields the protein CATPGLAGGLQETQYF.

The chain is built from TRBV11-2 and TRBJ2-2, with D unresolved. CDR1 and CDR2 from the germline V gene are SGHAT and FQNNGV. V lost 0 bases and J 3 bases, leaving 5 bases between the germline ends. This CDR3 is built from 14 residues. The CDR3 sequence is CASSLDLYTGELFF. The CDR3 DNA is TGTGCCAGCAGCTTAGATCTGTACACCGGGGAGCTGTTTTTT.

The V and J genes are TRBV28 and TRBJ2-7; possible D gene TRBD2, 5 bases. This CDR3 is 14 amino acids long. Trimming cost V 5 bases and J 3 bases, with 14 bases left between them. Germline loops: CDR1 MDHEN, CDR2 SYDVKM. The CDR3 loop reads CASSTGIGYYEQYF. The CDR3 DNA reads as TGTGCCAGCAGTACGGGAATCGGTTACTACGAGCAGTACTTC.

The chain has TRBV30 and TRBJ2-1; 11 bases are a match to TRBD2. The CDR3 runs 14 residues. V lost 8 bases, J lost 7 bases, and 10 bases stayed unmatched. Germline assignment: CDR1 GTSNPN and CDR2 SVGIG (reference sequence). The CDR3 loop reads CAHGTPSGRNEQFF. The CDR3 coding sequence is TGTGCCCACGGAACGCCTAGCGGGAGGAATGAGCAGTTCTTC.

The chain is built from TRBV7-3 and TRBJ2-2; possible D gene TRBD2, 6 bases. The CDR3 runs 16 residues. The V end lost 2 bases, the J end lost 0 bases, and 10 bases lay between the germline ends. Germline assignment: CDR1 SGHTA and CDR2 FQGTGA. In DNA form, the CDR3 reads TGTGCCAGCAGCTTACGCCCGGGGGCGAACACCGGGGAGCTGTTTTTT. Translation gives CASSLRPGANTGELFF.

This chain uses TRBV7-3 with TRBJ1-2; 7 positions match TRBD1. Germline-derived CDR1 and CDR2 are SGHTA and FQGTGA. This CDR3 has 18 amino acids. J gave up 0 bases and V 0 bases, and 10 bases lay outside the gene matches. The CDR3 loop is CASSLTPKTGYTNYGYTF. Here the CDR3 DNA reads TGTGCCAGCAGCTTAACCCCTAAGACAGGGTACACTAACTATGGCTACACCTTC.

This chain joins TRBV19 and TRBJ2-3; 9 bases agree with TRBD2. This CDR3 comprises 13 residues. Germline CDR1 and CDR2: LNHDA and SQIVND (reference sequence). Trimming took 9 bases from V and 3 from J; bases not matched to a gene: 4. The CDR3 DNA is TGTGCCAGCGGGACTAGCCCAACAGATACGCAGTATTTT. Translating it yields CASGTSPTDTQYF.

This chain uses TRBV7-8 with TRBJ2-7; D remains ambiguous. V dropped 1 base and J dropped 2 bases, with 9 bases sitting between them. The CDR3 spans 14 residues. Per germline, CDR1 SGHVS and CDR2 FQNEAQ. CDR3 in DNA: TGTGCCAGCAGCTTAGGAACAACCGCCTACGAGCAGTACTTC. Its protein product is CASSLGTTAYEQYF.